The 22 T cell receptor beta chains below all came from one sample that was sequenced in a study of T-cell memory formation after mild COVID-19. From the 5' RACE reads, TCRdb called clonotypes with MiXCR, one entry per CDR3 protein. Here the sample spans thousands of distinct CDR3 sequences, less than 75% being singletons. Sequenced material: PBMCs or a T cell subset sorted from them (not recorded which). All receptors derive from an adult who had mild COVID-19 (a few samples of this study predate the infection). Cell type and time point are not known.

The CDR3 sequence: CASSREGEKLFF. CDR3 DNA: TGTGCCAGCTCGAGGGAAGGGGAAAAACTGTTTTTT. V and J are TRBV2 and TRBJ1-4, with D hard to call. The CDR3 is made up of 12 amino acids. V lost 8 bases, J lost 8 bases, and 12 bases lay in between. Germline V gives CDR1 SNHLY, CDR2 FYNNEI.

The chain carries TRBV11-2 and TRBJ2-7; D uncertain. The end of the DNA is better explained by TRBJ2-5, so the J call may be wrong. Per germline, CDR1 SGHAT and CDR2 FQNNGV. The CDR3 consists of 14 residues. The CDR3 region has the DNA TGTGCCAGCAGCTTAGACGGACCCTCTCAGACCCAGTACTTC. This codes for CASSLDGPSQTQYF.

The J gene is TRBJ2-1, the V gene TRBV12-3 or TRBV12-4; 10 nucleotides agree with TRBD1. The CDR3 is made up of 14 amino acids. The V and J ends lost 3 bases and 8 bases, in that order; junction bases with no gene match: 4. The CDR3: CASSLGDRGHEQFF. The CDR3 DNA sequence: TGTGCCAGCAGTTTGGGGGACAGGGGACATGAGCAGTTCTTC.

The rearrangement uses TRBV5-1 and TRBJ1-6, with D possibly being TRBD1 (5 bases). The CDR3 covers 16 residues. Trimming took 0 bases from V and 9 from J, leaving 16 bases between them. The germline gives CDR1 SGHRS, CDR2 YFSETQ. The CDR3 sequence is CASSLGVGGDGSPLHF. The CDR3 region has the DNA TGCGCCAGCAGCTTGGGAGTTGGGGGGGACGGTTCACCCCTCCACTTT. Variable domain in full (rest from reference TRBV5-1 and TRBJ1-6): KAGVTQTPRYLIKTRGQQVTLSCSPISGHRSVSWYQQTPGQGLQFLFEYFSETQRNKGNFPGRFSGRQFSNSRSEMNVSTLELGDSALYLCASSLGVGGDGSPLHFGNGTRLTVT.

The chain links TRBV7-2 to TRBJ2-5; D remains unclear. Trimming shortened V by 2 bases and J by 2 bases, and 9 bases separated the two germline ends. Germline CDR1 reads SGHTA; CDR2 reads FQGNSA. This CDR3 has 14 residues. This CDR3 is CASSLNGGQETQYF. The DNA for the CDR3 is TGTGCCAGCAGCTTAAATGGCGGACAAGAGACCCAGTACTTC.

Sample share makes this clonotype large. The chain recombines TRBV12-3 or TRBV12-4 with TRBJ1-5; tentatively, D is TRBD1 (5 bases). V was trimmed by 0 bases and J by 7 bases, leaving 16 bases between them. This CDR3 contains 16 residues. In DNA form, the CDR3 reads TGTGCCAGCAGTTTAGCGGTTTGGGGGGTTGGGCAGCCCCAGCATTTT. It specifies CASSLAVWGVGQPQHF.

This clonotype was detected once. V and J are TRBV5-5 and TRBJ2-2; TRBD2 matches at 8 bases. With V trimmed by 5 bases and J by 6 bases, 18 bases remained unmatched. Germline CDR1 SGHKS, CDR2 YYEKEE (reference sequence). The CDR3 spans 18 residues. CDR3 protein: CASSFLLGERGTAGELFF. DNA of the CDR3: TGTGCCAGCAGTTTTCTACTTGGGGAGCGGGGGACCGCCGGGGAGCTGTTTTTT.

This sequence joins TRBV7-2 and TRBJ2-3; 9 positions agree with TRBD2. The CDR3 runs 15 residues. Germline V gene data show CDR1 as SGHTA and CDR2 as FQGNSA. Trimming took 5 bases from V and 7 from J; bases not matched to a gene: 10. In DNA form, the CDR3 reads TGTGCCAGCAGCGATCCGGGACTAGCAATGAATACGCAGTATTTT. Translating gives CASSDPGLAMNTQYF.

By sample share, this clonotype is large. V usage is TRBV5-1 and J usage is TRBJ2-1; TRBD1 matches 7 bases. The CDR3 extends over 14 amino acids. Per the germline V gene, CDR1 is SGHRS and CDR2 is YFSETQ. J gave up 6 bases and V 6 bases, and 9 bases lay outside the gene matches. The chain's CDR3 is CASMLGGAGNEQFF. CDR3 in DNA: TGCGCCAGCATGCTAGGGGGCGCGGGCAATGAGCAGTTCTTC.

This clonotype was picked up a small number of times. As DNA, the CDR3 is TGCAGCGCCACAGGGGGCAAGGAGACCCAGTACTTC. It yields the protein CSATGGKETQYF. V and J are TRBV29-1 and TRBJ2-5; TRBD1 aligns across 9 bases. Trimming cost V 7 bases and J 5 bases; bases outside gene matches: 5. The CDR3 totals 12 residues. Germline V gene data show CDR1 as SQVTM and CDR2 as ANQGSEA.

CDR3 in amino acids: CASSADGGGKTQYF. CDR3 coding DNA: TGTGCCAGCAGTGCAGACGGGGGGGGGAAGACCCAGTACTTC. The rearrangement joins TRBV25-1 to TRBJ2-7, with 8 bases fitting TRBD2. With the DNA end fitting TRBJ2-5 better, the J assignment may be wrong. This CDR3 is 14 amino acids long. Germline V gene data show CDR1 as MGHDK and CDR2 as SYGVNS.

V gene TRBV4-1 combines with J gene TRBJ2-3; D is unresolved. This CDR3 region has 14 residues. The germline V gene encodes CDR1 MGHRA and CDR2 YSYEKL. Trimming removed 5 bases at V and 4 bases at J, with 13 bases between. The CDR3 DNA reads as TGCGCCAGCAGCGCCCCGGGTGGTCCAGATACGCAGTATTTT. Protein: CASSAPGGPDTQYF.

This clonotype appeared a single time. This chain uses TRBV5-1 with TRBJ2-5; TRBD2 agrees at 11 bases. The CDR3 totals 14 residues. From germline, CDR1 is SGHRS and CDR2 YFSETQ. V trimming: 5 bases; J trimming: 6 bases; junction bases outside the gene matches: 6. CDR3 sequence: CASRTGLAGQTQYF. CDR3 nucleotide sequence: TGCGCCAGCAGGACCGGACTAGCGGGCCAGACCCAGTACTTC.

The V gene is TRBV2, the J gene TRBJ2-3; 7 bases line up with TRBD1. Germline trimming cut 11 bases from V and 1 base from J; bases unmatched to any gene: 6. This CDR3 comprises 13 residues. CDR1 SNHLY and CDR2 FYNNEI come from the germline V gene. The CDR3 DNA is TGTGCCGGCCGGGACAGAGGCACAGATACGCAGTATTTT. It specifies CAGRDRGTDTQYF.

V is TRBV11-2 and J is TRBJ2-1, with D possibly matching TRBD2 (5 bases). The germline V gene encodes CDR1 SGHAT and CDR2 FQNNGV. The length of the CDR3 is 12 residues. V lost 5 bases, J lost 8 bases, and 10 bases lay in between. CDR3 DNA: TGTGCCAGCAGCCTAGCCGGGGATGAGCAGTTCTTC. It encodes CASSLAGDEQFF.

This clonotype is labeled as medium-sized. This rearrangement joins TRBV19 to TRBJ1-1, with no clear D. CDR1 and CDR2 from the germline V gene are LNHDA and SQIVND (reference sequence). CDR3 size: 14 residues. V gave up 8 bases and J gave up 0 bases, with 13 bases separating them. This chain's CDR3 is CASVGRVMNTEAFF. The DNA for the CDR3 is TGTGCCAGTGTCGGCAGAGTCATGAACACTGAAGCTTTCTTT.

The rearrangement uses TRBV7-3 and TRBJ2-6; 11 bases line up with TRBD1. Germline V lookup: CDR1 SGHTA, CDR2 FQGTGA. CDR3 length equals 18 residues. J gave up 2 bases and V 5 bases, and 8 bases lay outside the gene matches. CDR3 nucleotides: TGTGCCAGCAGCCTCCGGACAGGGGGCGGTACTGGGGCCAACGTCCTGACTTTC. This sequence encodes CASSLRTGGGTGANVLTF.

The chain has TRBV29-1 and TRBJ2-7; possible D gene TRBD2, 6 bases. V was pared by 3 bases and J by 5 bases, with 26 bases between. CDR3 length equals 17 residues. The V gene's germline CDR1 is SQVTM and CDR2 ANQGSEA. The CDR3 protein is CSVELGTAGRLTDEQYF. The DNA for the CDR3 is TGCAGCGTTGAGCTCGGGACGGCAGGGAGGCTAACCGACGAGCAGTACTTC.

By share, this clonotype ranks as large (0.1 to 1%). The chain combines TRBV5-1 with TRBJ1-2; D ambiguous. The germline V gene has CDR1 SGHRS and CDR2 YFSETQ. V lost 4 bases and J lost 2, with 18 bases in between. This CDR3 has 16 amino acids. The CDR3 reads CASSPIDQLKNYGYTF. The CDR3 DNA follows: TGCGCCAGCAGCCCGATTGATCAACTTAAGAACTATGGCTACACCTTC.

The V call is TRBV6-6, the J call TRBJ1-4, with unresolved D. The ends were cut back, 8 bases at V and 0 bases at J, with 13 bases in the middle. Germline V gene sequence: CDR1 MNHNY, CDR2 SVGAGI (reference sequence). The CDR3 sequence is 15 residues long. The CDR3 loop reads CASPPAEATNEKLFF. The CDR3 region has the DNA TGTGCCAGCCCACCGGCGGAAGCAACTAATGAAAAACTGTTTTTT.

CDR3 in DNA: TGCGCCAGCAGCTTGGTAGGGCCAGAGACCCAGTACTTC. Translating it yields CASSLVGPETQYF. V usage is TRBV5-1 and J usage is TRBJ2-7; D not resolved. The DNA matches TRBJ2-5 better at its end, which makes the J call doubtful. The CDR3 has 13 amino acids. The germline gives CDR1 SGHRS, CDR2 YFSETQ.

This clonotype is large (0.1 to 1%). The chain couples TRBV5-6 to TRBJ2-2, with 8 bases that match TRBD1. The CDR3 totals 18 residues. J lost 4 bases, V lost 0 bases, and 11 bases had no gene match. Germline values: CDR1 SGHDT, CDR2 YYEEEE. The CDR3 DNA reads as TGTGCCAGCAGCTTGGAGGTTCCGAGGACAGGGATCACCGGGGAGCTGTTTTTT. It encodes CASSLEVPRTGITGELFF.